This is a list of T cell receptor beta chains from one sample in a study of response to subunit inactivated influenza vaccine. Via MiXCR, TCRdb re-called the RT-PCR reads, giving one row per CDR3 protein. The sample yields more than 500,000 distinct CDR3 sequences, about 10% seen once. These same records also appear under a second study, on T cells expressing NK-cell markers.

Sequenced material: PBMCs from blood, taken on the day of vaccination. The receptor set was obtained from a man over 45 who received an inactivated influenza vaccine. The CDR3 runs from the conserved cysteine through the conserved F or W. D genes are given only for firm matches. The size entry is marked missing in some rows and otherwise reads once, few, many or a size class.

CDR3aa: CASSLGGWGQQETQYF; CDR3nt: TGCGCCAGCAGCTTGGGGGGCTGGGGCCAACAAGAGACCCAGTACTTC; j_gene: TRBJ2-5; abundance: few; d_gene: NA; len: 16; v_gene: TRBV5-1
CDR3aa: CASSPGGLQNTGELFF; CDR3nt: TGCGCCAGCAGCCCGGGGGGATTACAGAACACCGGGGAGCTGTTTTTT; j_gene: TRBJ2-2; abundance: few; d_gene: TRBD2; len: 16; v_gene: TRBV5-1
CDR3aa: CASSLRDADSGNTIYF; CDR3nt: TGTGCCAGCAGCTTAAGGGACGCTGACTCTGGAAACACCATATATTTT; j_gene: TRBJ1-3; abundance: NA; d_gene: NA; len: 16; v_gene: TRBV7-6
CDR3aa: CASTPDISNQPQHF; CDR3nt: TGTGCCAGTACCCCAGACATTAGCAATCAGCCCCAGCATTTT; j_gene: TRBJ1-5; abundance: few; d_gene: NA; len: 14; v_gene: TRBV19
CDR3aa: CASSSRLARTSYNEQFF; CDR3nt: TGTGCCAGCAGCTCCAGACTAGCGCGGACCTCCTACAATGAGCAGTTCTTC; j_gene: TRBJ2-1; abundance: few; d_gene: TRBD2; len: 17; v_gene: TRBV7-9
CDR3aa: CASSQQRGRLYEQYF; CDR3nt: TGTGCCAGCAGCCAGCAACGCGGGAGGCTCTACGAGCAGTACTTC; j_gene: TRBJ2-7; abundance: NA; d_gene: TRBD2; len: 15; v_gene: TRBV6-2/TRBV6-3
CDR3aa: CSVASGRNNEQFF; CDR3nt: TGCAGCGTTGCTAGCGGGAGAAACAATGAGCAGTTCTTC; j_gene: TRBJ2-1; abundance: once; d_gene: TRBD2; len: 13; v_gene: TRBV29-1
CDR3aa: CASSLGAWRENYEQYF; CDR3nt: TGTGCCAGCAGTTTGGGGGCATGGCGGGAGAACTACGAGCAGTACTTC; j_gene: TRBJ2-7; abundance: few; d_gene: NA; len: 16; v_gene: TRBV28
CDR3aa: CASSRDVSGQFF; CDR3nt: TGTGCCAGCAGTCGGGACGTCTCCGGGCAGTTCTTC; j_gene: TRBJ2-1; abundance: few; d_gene: NA; len: 12; v_gene: TRBV7-9
CDR3aa: CASRYSGTSYEQYF; CDR3nt: TGTGCCAGCAGATACTCCGGGACATCCTACGAGCAGTACTTC; j_gene: TRBJ2-7; abundance: many; d_gene: NA; len: 14; v_gene: TRBV7-9
CDR3aa: CASTLGGTEAFF; CDR3nt: TGTGCCAGCACCCTGGGCGGAACTGAAGCTTTCTTT; j_gene: TRBJ1-1; abundance: many; d_gene: NA; len: 12; v_gene: TRBV12-3/TRBV12-4
CDR3aa: CSARVEPRDLRQETQYF; CDR3nt: TGCAGTGCTAGAGTCGAACCCAGGGACCTACGGCAAGAGACCCAGTACTTC; j_gene: TRBJ2-5; abundance: NA; d_gene: NA; len: 17; v_gene: TRBV20-1
CDR3aa: CASRLSGRDNEQFF; CDR3nt: TGTGCCAGCAGGCTTAGCGGGAGGGACAATGAGCAGTTCTTC; j_gene: TRBJ2-1; abundance: few; d_gene: TRBD2; len: 14; v_gene: TRBV6-2/TRBV6-3
CDR3aa: CASSQERAIAGANVLTF; CDR3nt: TGTGCCAGCAGCCAAGAGAGGGCCATCGCTGGGGCCAACGTCCTGACTTTC; j_gene: TRBJ2-6; abundance: NA; d_gene: NA; len: 17; v_gene: TRBV14
CDR3aa: CASSVEVSRSQFF; CDR3nt: TGTGCCAGCAGCGTAGAAGTTTCGAGGTCTCAGTTCTTC; j_gene: TRBJ2-1; abundance: NA; d_gene: NA; len: 13; v_gene: TRBV9
CDR3aa: CSVGTAGETQYF; CDR3nt: TGCAGCGTAGGGACAGCCGGAGAGACCCAGTACTTC; j_gene: TRBJ2-5; abundance: medium-sized; d_gene: TRBD1; len: 12; v_gene: TRBV29-1
CDR3aa: CASSPGLVHEQYF; CDR3nt: TGTGCCAGCAGTCCCGGCCTAGTCCACGAGCAGTACTTC; j_gene: TRBJ2-7; abundance: few; d_gene: NA; len: 13; v_gene: TRBV12-3/TRBV12-4
CDR3aa: CAISDSTSAYEQYF; CDR3nt: TGTGCCATCAGTGATTCCACTAGTGCCTACGAGCAGTACTTC; j_gene: TRBJ2-7; abundance: many; d_gene: NA; len: 14; v_gene: TRBV10-3
CDR3aa: CASSLISGEQYF; CDR3nt: TGCGCCAGCAGCTTGATATCTGGGGAGCAGTACTTC; j_gene: TRBJ2-7; abundance: many; d_gene: NA; len: 12; v_gene: TRBV5-1
CDR3aa: CATSRGPQLTGGLNYGYTF; CDR3nt: TGTGCCACCAGCAGAGGACCCCAATTGACAGGGGGCTTGAACTATGGCTACACCTTC; j_gene: TRBJ1-2; abundance: many; d_gene: TRBD1; len: 19; v_gene: TRBV15
CDR3aa: CAISGGSTDTQYF; CDR3nt: TGTGCCATCAGTGGCGGGAGCACAGATACGCAGTATTTT; j_gene: TRBJ2-3; abundance: few; d_gene: NA; len: 13; v_gene: TRBV10-3
CDR3aa: CASRLQGWNTEAFF; CDR3nt: TGTGCCAGCAGATTACAGGGGTGGAACACTGAAGCTTTCTTT; j_gene: TRBJ1-1; abundance: NA; d_gene: TRBD1; len: 14; v_gene: TRBV6-2/TRBV6-3
CDR3aa: CASSSAVMRGGRNEQFF; CDR3nt: TGTGCCAGCAGTTCCGCCGTTATGCGGGGGGGCCGGAATGAGCAGTTCTTC; j_gene: TRBJ2-1; abundance: many; d_gene: TRBD2; len: 17; v_gene: TRBV28
CDR3aa: CASSPRTGGITEAFF; CDR3nt: TGTGCCAGCAGTCCTAGGACAGGGGGCATCACTGAAGCTTTCTTT; j_gene: TRBJ1-1; abundance: few; d_gene: TRBD1; len: 15; v_gene: TRBV12-3/TRBV12-4